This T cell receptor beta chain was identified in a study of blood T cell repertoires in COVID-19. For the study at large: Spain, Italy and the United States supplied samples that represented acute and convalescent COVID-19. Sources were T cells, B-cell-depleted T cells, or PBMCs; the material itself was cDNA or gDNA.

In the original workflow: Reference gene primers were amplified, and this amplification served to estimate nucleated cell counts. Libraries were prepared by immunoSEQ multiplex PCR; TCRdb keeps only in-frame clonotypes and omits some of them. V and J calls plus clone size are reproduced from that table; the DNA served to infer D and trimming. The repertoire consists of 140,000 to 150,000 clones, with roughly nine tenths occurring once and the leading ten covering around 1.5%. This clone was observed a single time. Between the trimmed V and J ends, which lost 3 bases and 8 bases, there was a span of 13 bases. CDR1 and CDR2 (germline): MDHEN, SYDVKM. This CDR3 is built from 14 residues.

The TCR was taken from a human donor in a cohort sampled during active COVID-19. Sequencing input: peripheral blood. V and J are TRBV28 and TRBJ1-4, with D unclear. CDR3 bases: TGTGCCAGCAGTTTGTCTCCAGGAGGAGAAAAACTGTTTTTT. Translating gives CASSLSPGGEKLFF.